Below are 12 T cell receptor beta chains sequenced from a single sample in a study of cytotoxic CD8 clonotypes in ibrutinib-treated CLL. Profiled with immunoSEQ multiplex PCR; TCRdb holds only in-frame clones, not every one. This sample has about 180,000 clones, with roughly four fifths found just once. The sequenced sample was PBMCs, obtained after 24 months of ibrutinib treatment. These receptor sequences come from a human donor with chronic lymphocytic leukemia.

This clone has just a few counts. The chain links TRBV7-2 to TRBJ2-7; 7 bases align to TRBD1. Germline loops: CDR1 SGHTA, CDR2 FQGNSA. V gave up 1 base and J gave up 4 bases; unmatched junction bases: 4. There are 14 residues in the CDR3. Here the CDR3 DNA reads TGTGCCAGCAGCTTAGGCCCAGGGGGTTACGAGCAGTACTTC. Protein product: CASSLGPGGYEQYF.

This clone was counted between two and nine times. At one end, the junction sequence differs from germline, possibly due to a read error. The V gene is TRBV19, the J gene TRBJ1-5, with D unclear. Germline V gives CDR1 LNHDA, CDR2 SQIVND (reference sequence). CDR3 length: 12 residues. CDR3: CASRIGNQPQHF. The CDR3 nucleotides are TGTGCCAGTAGAATAGGTAATCAGCCCCAGCATTTT. The complete variable domain, with remaining parts taken from reference TRBV19 and TRBJ1-5, reads DGGITQSPKYLFRKEGQNVTLSCEQNLNHDAMYWYRQDPGQGLRLIYYSQIVNDFQKGDIAEGYSVSREKKESFPLTVTSAQKNPTAFYLCASRIGNQPQHFGDGTRLSIL.

The genes are TRBV5-1 and TRBJ1-2, with TRBD1 identical over 12 bases. Trimming at V came to 4 bases and at J to 8 bases, leaving 6 bases not matched to a gene. The length of the CDR3 is 14 residues. Germline loops: CDR1 SGHRS, CDR2 YFSETQ. CDR3 region: CASSQGQGATGYTF. The CDR3 coding sequence is TGCGCCAGCAGCCAGGGACAGGGGGCCACGGGCTACACCTTC.

This rearrangement joins TRBV30 to TRBJ2-5, with 9 positions matching TRBD1. The J segment lost 4 bases and the V segment lost 8 bases, leaving 8 bases of the junction unmatched. The CDR3 covers 13 residues. CDR1 is GTSNPN and CDR2 is SVGIG in the germline V gene (reference sequence). In nucleotides, the CDR3 is TGTGCCAGGTCCGGGACAGGGCTAGAGACCCAGTACTTC. It yields the protein CARSGTGLETQYF.

The chain combines TRBV7-3 with TRBJ2-7; a weak D match, TRBD2 (6 bases). The CDR3 covers 15 residues. Germline V gene sequence: CDR1 SGHTA, CDR2 FQGTGA. Trimming took off 0 bases at V and 4 bases at J, with 13 bases between the two ends. The CDR3 coding sequence is TGTGCCAGCAGCTTAACGGGGACTGCGGGGTACGAGCAGTACTTC. Translation: CASSLTGTAGYEQYF. Full variable domain (rest looked up from reference TRBV7-3 and TRBJ2-7): GAGVSQTPSNKVTEKGKYVELRCDPISGHTALYWYRQSLGQGPEFLIYFQGTGAADDSGLPNDRFFAVRPEGSVSTLKIQRTERGDSAVYLCASSLTGTAGYEQYFGPGTRLTVT.

This clone was observed once. This chain uses TRBV7-3 with TRBJ2-5, with D perhaps matching TRBD2 (5 bases). V gave up 5 bases and J gave up 5 bases, with 18 bases separating them. Germline V CDR1 and CDR2: SGHTA, FQGTGA. The CDR3 covers 15 residues. The DNA for the CDR3 is TGTGCCAGCAGCCTATGGGGAGTAACCGGGGAGACCCAGTACTTC. Amino acid sequence: CASSLWGVTGETQYF.

V usage is TRBV29-1 and J usage is TRBJ1-2; D not resolved. Germline values: CDR1 SQVTM, CDR2 ANQGSEA. The V end lost 7 bases, the J end lost 0 bases, and 12 bases lay between the germline ends. This CDR3 spans 13 amino acids. CDR3 sequence: CSARPQTNYGYTF. DNA for the CDR3: TGCAGCGCCCGCCCACAGACTAACTATGGCTACACCTTC.

The chain recombines TRBV7-3 with TRBJ2-1; D remains ambiguous. Per germline, CDR1 SGHTA and CDR2 FQGTGA. The CDR3 is made up of 14 amino acids. Trimming left V 3 bases short and J 9 bases short, with 15 bases between. DNA of the CDR3: TGTGCCAGCAGCTTTTTGGCTCCCGGCGGTGAGCAGTTCTTC. Its translation: CASSFLAPGGEQFF.

V usage is TRBV29-1 and J usage is TRBJ2-2; the D gene is possibly TRBD2 (6 bases). Germline-derived CDR1 and CDR2 are SQVTM and ANQGSEA. This CDR3 region has 15 residues. The ends were cut back, 1 base at V and 3 bases at J, with 12 bases in the middle. CDR3 amino acids: CSVEAGGGYTGELFF. In DNA, the CDR3 is TGCAGCGTTGAAGCTGGAGGAGGGTACACCGGGGAGCTGTTTTTT.

The table lists this clone with a count of one. V usage is TRBV4-2 and J usage is TRBJ2-5; no reliable D call. The CDR3 runs 15 residues. The germline V and J ends were trimmed by 4 bases and 5 bases, with 17 bases remaining between them. Germline CDR1 and CDR2: LGHNA and YNFKEQ. CDR3 nucleotide sequence: TGTGCCAGCAGCCGTATCACAGAGGCCGGGGAGACCCAGTACTTC. Amino acids: CASSRITEAGETQYF.

The chain has TRBV7-2 and TRBJ2-5; tentative D call: TRBD1 (5 bases). The CDR3 is 14 amino acids. V was cut by 1 base and J by 2 bases, with 8 bases left in between. Germline CDR1 SGHTA, CDR2 FQGNSA. Written as DNA, the CDR3 is TGTGCCAGCAGCTTAGGACAGTTTCAAGAGACCCAGTACTTC. It encodes CASSLGQFQETQYF. Full variable domain (outside the CDR3, taken from reference TRBV7-2 and TRBJ2-5): GAGVSQSPSNKVTEKGKDVELRCDPISGHTALYWYRQSLGQGLEFLIYFQGNSAPDKSGLPSDRFSAERTGGSVSTLTIQRTQQEDSAVYLCASSLGQFQETQYFGPGTRLLVL.

The CDR3 nucleotides are TGTGCCAGCTTACATGGGCGAGAAGAAACAGATACGCAGTATTTT. This encodes CASLHGREETDTQYF. The chain has TRBV18 and TRBJ2-3; D is uncertain. Germline assignment: CDR1 KGHSH and CDR2 LQKENI. Trimming took 7 bases from V and 3 from J, leaving 17 bases between them. The CDR3 runs 15 residues.